The 17 T cell receptor beta chains in this list originate from one sample, sequenced in a study of cytotoxic CD8 clonotypes in ibrutinib-treated CLL. Assay used: immunoSEQ multiplex PCR; TCRdb lists only in-frame clones, some missing. The data contain about 310,000 clones, roughly 80% of them singletons. Specimen: PBMCs, collected before ibrutinib treatment. Receptors originate from a human donor with chronic lymphocytic leukemia.

The J gene is TRBJ2-3, the V gene TRBV28; D gene unclear. This CDR3 is built from 16 residues. V was pared by 5 bases and J by 6 bases, with 21 bases between. The germline CDR1 and CDR2 sequences are MDHEN and SYDVKM. CDR3 in amino acids: CASSPSPGGRKDTQYF. In DNA form, the CDR3 reads TGTGCCAGCAGTCCCTCGCCTGGTGGAAGGAAGGATACGCAGTATTTT.

This chain links TRBV4-1 with TRBJ2-4; TRBD2 matches 12 bases. The CDR3 has 15 amino acids. Germline lookup yields CDR1 MGHRA and CDR2 YSYEKL. V was pared by 3 bases and J by 9 bases, with 6 bases of the junction left unmatched. The CDR3 nucleotides are TGCGCCAGCAGCCAGACTAGCGGGAGTGGGGGCATTCAGTACTTC. Amino acids: CASSQTSGSGGIQYF.

The chain's CDR3 is CASSPRQGMGYEQYF. The CDR3, as DNA: TGTGCCAGCAGTCCCCGACAGGGTATGGGCTACGAGCAGTACTTC. This sequence joins TRBV27 and TRBJ2-7, with 7 bases matching TRBD1. Germline V CDR1 and CDR2: MNHEY, SMNVEV (reference sequence). The V segment lost 5 bases and the J segment 3 bases; nucleotides outside the gene matches: 10. CDR3 size: 15 residues.

CDR3 DNA sequence: TGTGCCAGTCGGATCGACAGGGCCCGTGGATTCCATGGCTACACCTTC. This codes for CASRIDRARGFHGYTF. The chain employs TRBV5-5 and TRBJ1-2, with TRBD1 matching over 7 bases. The CDR3 contains 16 residues. V gave up 8 bases and J gave up 6 bases; unmatched junction bases: 19. CDR1 and CDR2 from the germline V gene are SGHKS and YYEKEE (reference sequence).

The V and J genes are TRBV7-9 and TRBJ1-4, with a possible D match to TRBD1 (6 bases). The CDR3 covers 16 residues. Trimming took off 3 bases at V and 3 bases at J, with 14 bases between the two ends. Germline-derived CDR1 and CDR2 are SEHNR and FQNEAQ (reference sequence). CDR3 DNA sequence: TGTGCCAGCAGCTTTTTAGCGGGGGCGGCTAATGAAAAACTGTTTTTT. This sequence encodes CASSFLAGAANEKLFF. Full variable domain (remainder filled in from reference TRBV7-9 and TRBJ1-4): DTGVSQNPRHKITKRGQNVTFRCDPISEHNRLYWYRQTLGQGPEFLTYFQNEAQLEKSRLLSDRFSAERPKGSFSTLEIQRTEQGDSAMYLCASSFLAGAANEKLFFGSGTQLSVL.

The chain joins TRBV19 to TRBJ2-2; TRBD1 might be the D (5 bases). This CDR3 region has 12 residues. Germline V gives CDR1 LNHDA, CDR2 SQIVND (reference sequence). V was clipped by 4 bases and J by 6 bases, with 6 bases between them. Here the CDR3 DNA reads TGTGCCAGTAGTACAGGGTCCGGGGAGCTGTTTTTT. It specifies CASSTGSGELFF.

V is TRBV30 and J is TRBJ1-2, with D hard to call. Germline V gives CDR1 GTSNPN, CDR2 SVGIG (reference sequence). V dropped 3 bases and J dropped 7 bases, with 12 bases sitting between them. The CDR3 sequence is 12 residues long. The CDR3 reads CAWRQWTGGYTF. The CDR3 DNA is TGTGCCTGGAGACAGTGGACGGGTGGCTACACCTTC.

The genes are TRBV11-1 and TRBJ2-1; D is perhaps TRBD2 (6 bases). Trimming shortened V by 5 bases and J by 3 bases, and 17 bases separated the two germline ends. CDR1 and CDR2 (germline): SGHAT, FQDESV (reference sequence). The CDR3 is made up of 16 amino acids. CDR3 sequence reads: CASSPRWDSRYNEQFF. The CDR3 DNA is TGTGCCAGCAGCCCCCGCTGGGACTCCCGCTACAATGAGCAGTTCTTC.

The chain combines TRBV30 with TRBJ1-1, with TRBD1 identical over 8 bases. CDR3 length: 15 amino acids. Looked up from germline, CDR1 is GTSNPN and CDR2 is SVGIG (reference sequence). The V and J ends lost 5 bases and 2 bases, in that order; junction bases with no gene match: 10. CDR3 sequence: CAWGSGQGGNTEAFF. The CDR3 DNA is TGTGCCTGGGGAAGCGGACAGGGAGGTAACACTGAAGCTTTCTTT. The whole variable domain, filled in from reference TRBV30 and TRBJ1-1, reads SQTIHQWPATLVQPVGSPLSLECTVEGTSNPNLYWYRQAAGRGLQLLFYSVGIGQISSEVPQNLSASRPQDRQFILSSKKLLLSDSGFYLCAWGSGQGGNTEAFFGQGTRLTVV.

This clone is a singleton in its sample. The CDR3 DNA reads as TGCGCCAGCAGCCTCCCGAGGGGGTCGACCTACGAGCAGTACTTC. It is translated as CASSLPRGSTYEQYF. V gene TRBV5-1 combines with J gene TRBJ2-7, with D maybe TRBD1 (6 bases). Between the trimmed V and J ends, which lost 4 bases and 2 bases, there was a span of 16 bases. The length of the CDR3 is 15 residues. CDR1 and CDR2 (germline): SGHRS, YFSETQ.

In DNA, the CDR3 is TGTGCCAGCAGCGTAGCACAGTACAATGAGCAGTTCTTC. Amino acids: CASSVAQYNEQFF. The chain recombines TRBV9 with TRBJ2-1, with D unclear. V lost 0 bases and J 4 bases, leaving 5 bases between the germline ends. This CDR3 is built from 13 residues. CDR1 is SGDLS and CDR2 is YYNGEE in the germline V gene.

This chain links TRBV6-1 with TRBJ1-1; D ambiguous. The CDR3 runs to 12 residues. Trimming stripped 10 bases from V and 11 bases from J, with 20 bases between. The V gene's germline CDR1 is MNHNS and CDR2 SASEGT. Here the CDR3 DNA reads TGTGCCATCATACAATACCCCACGGGGGCTTTCTTT. It translates to CAIIQYPTGAFF.

Of note for this clone: Because the CDR3's place on the DNA is in doubt, the DNA is left out and the CDR3 is given as listed by TCRdb. J is TRBJ2-3 and V is TRBV4-3. Germline values: CDR1 LGHNA, CDR2 YSLEER. From its first to its last residue, the CDR3 has 18 amino acids. CDR3 sequence: CASSQVFWPKGDPDTQYF.

The chain is built from TRBV7-6 and TRBJ2-1; 8 bases are a match to TRBD2. Looked up from germline, CDR1 is SGHVS and CDR2 is FNYEAQ. Losses at the gene ends were 2 bases for V and 9 bases for J; bases not matched to a gene: 12. This CDR3 is 16 amino acids long. The CDR3 DNA sequence: TGTGCCAGCAGCTTATTGGGGGTCGGGAGGGCCAGTGAGCAGTTCTTC. Its protein product is CASSLLGVGRASEQFF. The full variable domain, with the rest looked up from reference TRBV7-6 and TRBJ2-1, is GAGVSQSPRYKVTKRGQDVALRCDPISGHVSLYWYRQALGQGPEFLTYFNYEAQQDKSGLPNDRFSAERPEGSISTLTIQRTEQRDSAMYRCASSLLGVGRASEQFFGPGTRLTVL.

The chain links TRBV29-1 to TRBJ1-1; the D is unclear. Trimming cost V 4 bases and J 5 bases, with 14 bases left between them. The germline V gene encodes CDR1 SQVTM and CDR2 ANQGSEA. The CDR3 covers 13 residues. CDR3 protein: CSVGWSPGTEAFF. The DNA of the CDR3 is TGCAGCGTTGGATGGTCCCCGGGGACTGAAGCTTTCTTT. The full variable domain, in which reference TRBV29-1 and TRBJ1-1 provide the parts outside the CDR3, is SAVISQKPSRDICQRGTSLTIQCQVDSQVTMMFWYRQQPGQSLTLIATANQGSEATYESGFVIDKFPISRPNLTFSTLTVSNMSPEDSSIYLCSVGWSPGTEAFFGQGTRLTVV.

The DNA for the CDR3 is TGTGCCAGTAGTAGCCCGGGACAGCCCCTTTCAGATACGCAGTATTTT. This gives the protein CASSSPGQPLSDTQYF. The rearrangement joins TRBV19 to TRBJ2-3; 7 nucleotides line up with TRBD1. Germline V gene lookup returns CDR1 LNHDA and CDR2 SQIVND (reference sequence). The CDR3 has 16 amino acids. V dropped 4 bases and J dropped 4; count of bases not matched to a gene: 11.

This clone was picked up a small number of times. Other DNA sequences from this sample encode an identical CDR3 as well. The V and J genes are TRBV15 and TRBJ1-2, with a tentative D call TRBD1 (5 bases). The CDR3 contains 13 residues. CDR1 and CDR2 (germline): LNHNV, YYDKDF (reference sequence). V was cut by 3 bases and J by 4 bases, with 9 bases left in between. The DNA of the CDR3 is TGTGCCACCAGCAGGGACAATTCCTATGGCTACACCTTC. Its protein product is CATSRDNSYGYTF.